This T cell receptor (beta chain) was captured by sequencing in a study of response to subunit inactivated influenza vaccine. The CDR3 covers 17 residues. V lost 6 bases to trimming and J lost 0 bases, with 20 bases between them. From germline, CDR1 is SGHTA and CDR2 FQGNSA. Study-level results: Authors suggested few new T cells are recruited by each seasonal influenza vaccination.

This clonotype has a handful of counts. The antigen remains undetermined. TCRdb reprocessed the RT-PCR reads with MiXCR, giving one entry per CDR3 protein. The data show a few hundred thousand distinct CDR3 sequences, over 20% seen once. This clonotype was sampled from a man aged 45 to 75 who received an inactivated influenza vaccine. The rearrangement uses TRBV7-2 and TRBJ1-1, with a weak D call TRBD1 (5 bases). The sample here was PBMCs from blood, taken less than 22 months after vaccination. The CDR3 protein is CASSSSGRLVLNTEAFF. The CDR3 DNA sequence: TGTGCCAGCAGTTCCTCGGGACGCCTGGTTTTGAACACTGAAGCTTTCTTT.